Below, 13 T cell receptor beta chains from the same sample are listed, as sequenced in a study of shared clonotypes between healthy human individuals. Profiled with immunoSEQ multiplex PCR; TCRdb holds only in-frame clones, not every one. The sample consists of approximately 180,000 clones, 85% to 95% of them appearing once. The sample consisted of naive CD4+ T cells sorted from blood. Subset noted: CD45RA+ positively selected. These receptors were collected from a woman aged 25 to 39 in good health.

The CDR3 DNA is TGTGCCAGCAGCGCGAAAACAGGGGACAAAACTAATGAAAAACTGTTTTTT. Translated, it gives CASSAKTGDKTNEKLFF. The gene calls are TRBV7-9 and TRBJ1-4, with 7 bases lining up with TRBD1. Germline lookup yields CDR1 SEHNR and CDR2 FQNEAQ (reference sequence). This CDR3 is built from 17 residues. After removal of 5 bases from V and 1 base from J, the junction contained 10 bases not matched to a gene. The complete variable domain, with remaining parts taken from reference TRBV7-9 and TRBJ1-4, reads DTGVSQNPRHKITKRGQNVTFRCDPISEHNRLYWYRQTLGQGPEFLTYFQNEAQLEKSRLLSDRFSAERPKGSFSTLEIQRTEQGDSAMYLCASSAKTGDKTNEKLFFGSGTQLSVL.

The sample holds one count of this clone. This sequence joins TRBV28 and TRBJ2-1, with TRBD2 matching 12 bases. Germline V CDR1 and CDR2: MDHEN, SYDVKM. The CDR3 totals 16 residues. The V gene end was trimmed by 6 bases and the J gene end by 9 bases; junction bases not matched to a gene: 12. CDR3 in DNA: TGTGCCAGCAGCCTCCTCCTAGCGGGAGGGCCACCTGAGCAGTTCTTC. Protein product: CASSLLLAGGPPEQFF.

This chain links TRBV6-4 with TRBJ2-5; TRBD1 matches 10 bases. The end of the DNA fits TRBJ2-7 better, so the J call may be wrong. This CDR3 is built from 15 residues. Germline assignment: CDR1 MRHNA and CDR2 SNTAGT. Here the CDR3 DNA reads TGTGCCAGCAGTGACCTGACAGGGGGCTTCTCCGAGCAGTACTTC. Translated: CASSDLTGGFSEQYF.

J is TRBJ1-5 and V is TRBV6-1; unclear D gene. V was clipped by 4 bases and J by 4 bases, with 5 bases between them. Per the germline V gene, CDR1 is MNHNS and CDR2 is SASEGT. This CDR3 region has 12 residues. The CDR3 here is CASSVNNQPQHF. The CDR3 DNA follows: TGTGCCAGCAGTGTTAATAATCAGCCCCAGCATTTT.

The gene calls are TRBV27 and TRBJ2-7; D unresolved. The CDR3 is made up of 11 amino acids. V lost 6 bases to trimming and J lost 5 bases, with 8 bases between them. From germline, CDR1 is MNHEY and CDR2 SMNVEV (reference sequence). In nucleotides, the CDR3 is TGTGCCAGCAGGCGTCTCCACGAGCAGTACTTC. Its translation is CASRRLHEQYF.

The chain has TRBV28 and TRBJ2-2; D possibly corresponds to TRBD2 (6 bases). Germline CDR1 is MDHEN and CDR2 is SYDVKM. The CDR3 covers 16 residues. V was cut by 5 bases and J by 6 bases, with 19 bases left in between. In DNA form, the CDR3 reads TGTGCCAGCAGTCGGACCGGGACTCCTGCGGCCGGGGAGCTGTTTTTT. Translation gives CASSRTGTPAAGELFF.

This rearrangement joins TRBV7-9 to TRBJ2-3; D gene ambiguous. CDR1 and CDR2 from the germline V gene are SEHNR and FQNEAQ (reference sequence). Trimming cost V 1 base and J 6 bases, with 8 bases left between them. This CDR3 spans 13 amino acids. DNA of the CDR3: TGTGCCAGCAGCTTAGGCACAACCGATACGCAGTATTTT. This encodes CASSLGTTDTQYF.

The chain is built from TRBV11-2 and TRBJ2-4; D gene unclear. There are 15 residues in the CDR3. Between the trimmed V and J ends, which lost 6 bases and 0 bases, there was a span of 12 bases. The germline gives CDR1 SGHAT, CDR2 FQNNGV. CDR3 residues: CASSTDGVAKNIQYF. DNA for the CDR3: TGTGCCAGCAGTACCGACGGTGTAGCCAAAAACATTCAGTACTTC.

The chain employs TRBV29-1 and TRBJ2-3; D is undetermined. The length of the CDR3 is 10 residues. Trimming left V 3 bases short and J 3 bases short, with 1 base between. From germline, CDR1 is SQVTM and CDR2 ANQGSEA. The CDR3 sequence: CSVDTDTQYF. Here the CDR3 DNA reads TGCAGCGTTGATACAGATACGCAGTATTTT.

This clone was recorded only once. This chain connects TRBV28 to TRBJ2-7; D perhaps matches TRBD1 (6 bases). Trimming removed 6 bases at V and 3 bases at J, with 18 bases between. The length of the CDR3 is 15 residues. Germline V lookup: CDR1 MDHEN, CDR2 SYDVKM. In DNA form, the CDR3 reads TGTGCCAGCAGCCCAACCAACAGGGAACGCTACGAGCAGTACTTC. Its translation is CASSPTNRERYEQYF. The entire variable domain, with the rest obtained from reference TRBV28 and TRBJ2-7, is as follows: DVKVTQSSRYLVKRTGEKVFLECVQDMDHENMFWYRQDPGLGLRLIYFSYDVKMKEKGDIPEGYSVSREKKERFSLILESASTNQTSMYLCASSPTNRERYEQYFGPGTRLTVT.

This chain uses TRBV30 with TRBJ1-6, with 7 bases fitting TRBD1. J lost 6 bases, V lost 4 bases, and 3 bases had no gene match. CDR3 length equals 13 residues. The V gene's germline CDR1 is GTSNPN and CDR2 SVGIG (reference sequence). CDR3 nucleotide sequence: TGTGCCTGGATGGGACAGACTAATTCACCCCTCCACTTT. The encoded protein is CAWMGQTNSPLHF.

This sequence joins TRBV10-1 and TRBJ2-5; no definite D call. The J call may be faulty, since TRBJ2-7 better matches the DNA end. The CDR3 loop spans 12 amino acids. CDR1 is WNHNN and CDR2 is SYGVQD in the germline V gene (reference sequence). The CDR3 nucleotides read TGCGCCAGCAGTGATGTGCAGAACGAGCAGTACTTC. Translating gives CASSDVQNEQYF.

The gene calls are TRBV28 and TRBJ1-5, with a weak D call TRBD1 (6 bases). CDR1 and CDR2 from the germline V gene are MDHEN and SYDVKM. V was clipped by 4 bases and J by 2 bases, with 15 bases between them. CDR3 length equals 16 residues. This chain's CDR3 is CASSSHRAWGNQPQHF. The CDR3 DNA is TGTGCCAGCAGTTCCCACAGGGCCTGGGGCAATCAGCCCCAGCATTTT.